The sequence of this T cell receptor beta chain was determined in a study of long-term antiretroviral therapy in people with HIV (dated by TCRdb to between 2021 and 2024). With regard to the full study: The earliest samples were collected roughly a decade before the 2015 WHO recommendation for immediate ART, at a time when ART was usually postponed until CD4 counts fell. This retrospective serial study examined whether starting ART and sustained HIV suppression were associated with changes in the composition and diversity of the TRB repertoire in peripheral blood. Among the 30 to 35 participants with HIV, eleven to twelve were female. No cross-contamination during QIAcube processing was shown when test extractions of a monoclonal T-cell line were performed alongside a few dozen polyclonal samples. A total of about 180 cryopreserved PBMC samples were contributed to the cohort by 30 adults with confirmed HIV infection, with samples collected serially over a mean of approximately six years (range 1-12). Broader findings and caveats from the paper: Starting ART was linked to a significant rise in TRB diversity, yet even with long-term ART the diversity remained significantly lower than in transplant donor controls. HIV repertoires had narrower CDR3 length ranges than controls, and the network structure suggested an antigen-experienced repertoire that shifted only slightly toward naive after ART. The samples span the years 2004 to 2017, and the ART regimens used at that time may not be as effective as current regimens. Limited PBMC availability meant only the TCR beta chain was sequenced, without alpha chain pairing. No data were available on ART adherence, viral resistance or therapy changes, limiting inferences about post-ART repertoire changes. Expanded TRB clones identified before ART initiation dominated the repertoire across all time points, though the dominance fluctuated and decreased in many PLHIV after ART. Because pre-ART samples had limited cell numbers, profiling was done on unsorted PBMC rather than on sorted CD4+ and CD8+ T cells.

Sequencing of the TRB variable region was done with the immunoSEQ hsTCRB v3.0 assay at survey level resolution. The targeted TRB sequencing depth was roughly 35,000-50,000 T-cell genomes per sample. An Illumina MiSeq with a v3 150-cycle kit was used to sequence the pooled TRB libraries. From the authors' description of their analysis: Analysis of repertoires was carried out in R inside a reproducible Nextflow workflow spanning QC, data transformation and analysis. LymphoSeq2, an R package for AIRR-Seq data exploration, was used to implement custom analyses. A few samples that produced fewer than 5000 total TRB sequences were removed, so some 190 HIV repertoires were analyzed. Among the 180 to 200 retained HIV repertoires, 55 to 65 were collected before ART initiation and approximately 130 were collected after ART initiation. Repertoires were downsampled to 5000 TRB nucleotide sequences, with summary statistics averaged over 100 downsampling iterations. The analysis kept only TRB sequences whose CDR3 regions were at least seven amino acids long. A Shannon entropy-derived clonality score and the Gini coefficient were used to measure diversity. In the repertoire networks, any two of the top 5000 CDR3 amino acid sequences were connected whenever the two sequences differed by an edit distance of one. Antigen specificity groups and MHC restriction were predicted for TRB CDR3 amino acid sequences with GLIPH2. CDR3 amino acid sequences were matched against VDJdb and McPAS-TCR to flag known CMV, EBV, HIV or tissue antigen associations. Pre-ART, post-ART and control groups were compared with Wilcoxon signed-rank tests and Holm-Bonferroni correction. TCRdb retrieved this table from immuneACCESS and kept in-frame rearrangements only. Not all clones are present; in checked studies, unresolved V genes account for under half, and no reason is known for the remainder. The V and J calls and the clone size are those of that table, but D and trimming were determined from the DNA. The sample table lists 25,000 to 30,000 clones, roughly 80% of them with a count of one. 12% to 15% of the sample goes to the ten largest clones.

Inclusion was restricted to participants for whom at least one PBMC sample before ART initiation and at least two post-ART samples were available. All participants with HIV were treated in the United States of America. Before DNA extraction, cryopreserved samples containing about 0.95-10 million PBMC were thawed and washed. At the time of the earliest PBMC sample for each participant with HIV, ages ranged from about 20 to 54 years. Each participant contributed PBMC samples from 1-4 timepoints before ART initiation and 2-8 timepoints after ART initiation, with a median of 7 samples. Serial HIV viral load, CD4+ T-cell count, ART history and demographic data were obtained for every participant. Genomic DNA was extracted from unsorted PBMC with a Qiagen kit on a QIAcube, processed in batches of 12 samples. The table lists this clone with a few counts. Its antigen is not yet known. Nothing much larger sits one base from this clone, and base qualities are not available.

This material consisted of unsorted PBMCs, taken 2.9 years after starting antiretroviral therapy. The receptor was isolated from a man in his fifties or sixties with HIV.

This receptor has the CDR3 CSVEATGNTGELFF. The DNA sequence is as follows: TGCAGCGTTGAAGCCACAGGGAACACCGGGGAGCTGTTTTTT. This chain joins TRBV29-1 to TRBJ2-2, with a weak D call of TRBD1 (5 bases match). V lost 1 base and J lost 1 base; the stretch between them is 7 bases long. The germline V gene yields SQVTM for CDR1 and ANQGSEA for CDR2. From the cysteine up to the phenylalanine, the CDR3 has a length of 14 residues. Only the CDR3 region is kept as DNA, spanning 42 bases read in frame from base 1.